This TCR beta chain derives from a study of PD-1 blockade in classical Hodgkin lymphoma. Notes on the study in general: Patients starting nivolumab under 1 year after ASCT were excluded.

The time point was: cycle 4 day 1 (C4D1), after 5 to 7 weeks of nivolumab. Every one of the patients relapsed after autologous stem cell transplantation (brentuximab vedotin exposure was variable). This CDR3 has 15 residues. Germline V lookup: CDR1 SQVTM, CDR2 ANQGSEA. V was trimmed by 3 bases and J by 5 bases, leaving 20 bases between them. The assay was immunoSEQ multiplex PCR, and TCRdb's table has in-frame clones only and misses some. Of over 85,000 clones in the sample, about 93% are singletons; the top ten hold just under 2%. In this sample, this clone turned up once. The antigen remains unidentified.

The genes are TRBV29-1 and TRBJ2-7; possible D gene TRBD2, 5 bases. The material sequenced was peripheral blood mononuclear cells (PBMCs), taken before the fourth cycle of nivolumab. This TCR was sampled from a human donor with classical Hodgkin lymphoma. The CDR3 here is CSVDNVGLNHDEQYF. CDR3 DNA: TGCAGCGTTGACAACGTTGGACTTAATCACGACGAGCAGTACTTC.